Each of the 11 T cell receptor beta chains below was sequenced from the same sample in a study of control samples from healthy donors and cancer patients. Method: immunoSEQ multiplex PCR; TCRdb's copy keeps in-frame clones and lacks some. The sample has approximately 84,000 clones; around 92% are singletons. Sequencing was carried out using blood. The receptor source for this set is a young man in good health.

This clone was detected only a few times. The chain joins TRBV7-9 to TRBJ1-4; 7 bases line up with TRBD1. The J segment lost 3 bases and the V segment lost 5 bases, leaving 9 bases of the junction unmatched. This CDR3 is built from 16 residues. Per the germline V gene, CDR1 is SEHNR and CDR2 is FQNEAQ (reference sequence). In DNA, the CDR3 is TGTGCCAGCAGCCTACAGATGGGACAGCCTAATGAAAAACTGTTTTTT. Amino acids: CASSLQMGQPNEKLFF.

The rearrangement uses TRBV5-6 and TRBJ2-1; D is uncertain. The CDR3 has 12 amino acids. The germline V gene encodes CDR1 SGHDT and CDR2 YYEEEE. V was shortened by 0 bases and J by 14 bases, with 12 bases between the two germline ends. In DNA, the CDR3 is TGTGCCAGCAGCTTGGGGGCTAGTCGGGAGTTCTTC. Protein: CASSLGASREFF.

The rearrangement joins TRBV6-5 to TRBJ2-7; possible D gene TRBD2, 6 bases. This CDR3 spans 15 amino acids. Germline loops: CDR1 MNHEY, CDR2 SVGAGI. V lost 0 bases, J lost 2 bases, and 11 bases lay in between. DNA of the CDR3: TGTGCCAGCAGTTACTCCCCGGAGGGCCCCTACGAGCAGTACTTC. Amino acids: CASSYSPEGPYEQYF.

The J gene is TRBJ1-1, the V gene TRBV29-1; D might be TRBD1 (6 bases). Germline CDR1 and CDR2: SQVTM and ANQGSEA. Deletions cut 4 bases from V and 3 bases from J, with 9 bases between. The CDR3 covers 12 residues. DNA for the CDR3: TGCAGCGTTGGGGAGGGGGACACTGAAGCTTTCTTT. It codes for CSVGEGDTEAFF. The full variable domain, in which reference TRBV29-1 and TRBJ1-1 provide the parts outside the CDR3, is SAVISQKPSRDICQRGTSLTIQCQVDSQVTMMFWYRQQPGQSLTLIATANQGSEATYESGFVIDKFPISRPNLTFSTLTVSNMSPEDSSIYLCSVGEGDTEAFFGQGTRLTVV.

The V gene is TRBV19, the J gene TRBJ2-7; TRBD2 matches at 14 bases. The V gene end was trimmed by 10 bases and the J gene end by 0 bases; junction bases not matched to a gene: 8. This CDR3 has 16 amino acids. From germline, CDR1 is LNHDA and CDR2 SQIVND (reference sequence). CDR3 DNA sequence: TGTGCCACCGCGGGGGGGACTAGCGGGAGCTCCTACGAGCAGTACTTC. Encoded protein: CATAGGTSGSSYEQYF.

V usage is TRBV12-5 and J usage is TRBJ2-2; D not certain. Trimming cost V 6 bases and J 6 bases, with 8 bases left between them. The CDR3 has 12 amino acids. CDR1 and CDR2 (germline): LGHNT, FRNRAP. The DNA of the CDR3 is TGTGCTAGTGGCCCGGGTGCCGGGGAGCTGTTTTTT. Translated: CASGPGAGELFF. The full variable domain, in which reference TRBV12-5 and TRBJ2-2 provide the parts outside the CDR3, is DARVTQTPRHKVTEMGQEVTMRCQPILGHNTVFWYRQTMMQGLELLAYFRNRAPLDDSGMPKDRFSAEMPDATLATLKIQPSEPRDSAVYFCASGPGAGELFFGEGSRLTVL.

The V gene is TRBV5-6, the J gene TRBJ2-1, with a weak D call TRBD2 (6 bases). Germline lookup yields CDR1 SGHDT and CDR2 YYEEEE. Trimming pared 0 bases from V and 8 bases from J, leaving 15 bases between. The CDR3 covers 15 residues. CDR3 nucleotides: TGTGCCAGCAGCTTGGCCCTCGGAGGGATGGATGAGCAGTTCTTC. Translating gives CASSLALGGMDEQFF.

The chain combines TRBV27 with TRBJ2-7; 8 bases are shared with TRBD1. The V and J ends lost 3 bases and 7 bases, in that order; junction bases with no gene match: 5. The V gene's germline CDR1 is MNHEY and CDR2 SMNVEV (reference sequence). The CDR3 runs 13 residues. The CDR3 spells CASSFQGAGEQYF. The CDR3 region has the DNA TGTGCCAGCAGTTTTCAGGGGGCGGGGGAGCAGTACTTC.

This clone was detected only once. The J gene is TRBJ2-7, the V gene TRBV6-1; weak D call: TRBD2 (5 bases). V lost 3 bases to trimming and J lost 6 bases, with 15 bases between them. CDR1 is MNHNS, CDR2 SASEGT, per germline. CDR3 length: 14 residues. The CDR3 DNA is TGTGCCAGCAGTGAGCGCGGGTACCCAGCCGAGCAGTACTTC. It specifies CASSERGYPAEQYF.

CDR3 amino acids: CASSQGQGAAGELFF. The DNA for the CDR3 is TGCGCCAGCAGCCAGGGACAGGGGGCAGCCGGGGAGCTGTTTTTT. The chain joins TRBV4-3 to TRBJ2-2; the match to TRBD1 covers 12 bases. Germline V gene data show CDR1 as LGHNA and CDR2 as YSLEER. The CDR3 is 15 residues long. Germline trimming cut 3 bases from V and 6 bases from J; bases unmatched to any gene: 2.

The rearrangement uses TRBV18 and TRBJ1-5; D remains ambiguous. V lost 5 bases, J lost 0 bases, and 14 bases lay in between. Germline CDR1 reads KGHSH; CDR2 reads LQKENI. The CDR3 contains 16 residues. The CDR3 protein is CASSAKKGGSNQPQHF. The CDR3 DNA is TGTGCCAGCTCAGCAAAGAAAGGCGGTAGCAATCAGCCCCAGCATTTT.